The source of this T cell receptor beta chain is a study of T cells in Graves' hyperthyroidism and ophthalmopathy. Template material for amplifying TCR beta CDR3 regions consisted of RNA transcripts. With the HTBI primer set, the TCR CDR3 went through a first round of RT-PCR. TCRdb re-analysed the multiplex PCR reads in MiXCR, keeping a single row per CDR3 protein. The data hold about 380,000 distinct CDR3 sequences, with 18% observed a single time. Diagnoses used clinical symptoms, serum thyroxine and TRAb, thyroid ultrasound and orbital computed tomography. The source material was blood. The sequence was obtained from a man aged 18-30 years with Graves' ophthalmopathy.

The CDR3 loop reads CASSFAREGSYQPQHF. CDR3 nucleotides: TGTGCCAGCAGCTTCGCTCGGGAGGGGAGTTATCAGCCCCAGCATTTT. The V and J genes are TRBV7-6 and TRBJ1-5, with D perhaps matching TRBD1 (5 bases). V dropped 3 bases and J dropped 5 bases, with 17 bases sitting between them. The length of the CDR3 is 16 residues. Germline V CDR1 and CDR2: SGHVS, FNYEAQ.